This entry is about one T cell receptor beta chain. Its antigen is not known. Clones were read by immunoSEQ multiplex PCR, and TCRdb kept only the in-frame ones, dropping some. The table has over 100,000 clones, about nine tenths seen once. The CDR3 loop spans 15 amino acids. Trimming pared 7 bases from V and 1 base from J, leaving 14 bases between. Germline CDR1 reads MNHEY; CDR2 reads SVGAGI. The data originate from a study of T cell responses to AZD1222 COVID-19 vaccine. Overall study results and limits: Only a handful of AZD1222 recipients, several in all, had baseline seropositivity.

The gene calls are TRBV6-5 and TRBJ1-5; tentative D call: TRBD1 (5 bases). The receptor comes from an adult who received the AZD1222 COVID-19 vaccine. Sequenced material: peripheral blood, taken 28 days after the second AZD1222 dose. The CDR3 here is CASTSGRQSNQPQHF. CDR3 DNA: TGTGCCAGCACTTCGGGACGGCAAAGCAATCAGCCCCAGCATTTT.